The clone carrying this TCR beta chain has more than one count but fewer than ten. This specimen belongs to a study of blood T cell repertoires in COVID-19. The CDR3 covers 14 residues. CDR1 and CDR2 (germline): SGDLS, YYNGEE. Trimming took off 4 bases at V and 6 bases at J, with 11 bases between the two ends. This table comes from immunoSEQ multiplex PCR, and its TCRdb copy is limited to in-frame clones, with some not included. The data contain under 60,000 clones, 85% to 90% of them singletons. J is TRBJ1-6 and V is TRBV9; weak D call: TRBD1 (5 bases). The sequencing input was peripheral blood. This receptor was identified in a woman in her sixties with COVID-19, enrolled during active disease. CDR3 loop: CASSLGHLNSPLHF. The CDR3 bases are TGTGCCAGCAGCTTAGGACATCTTAATTCACCCCTCCACTTT.